This T cell receptor beta chain was sequenced for a study of blood T cell repertoires in COVID-19. The CDR3 has 14 residues. The V gene's germline CDR1 is LGHNA and CDR2 YNFKEQ. Between the trimmed V and J ends, which lost 8 bases and 5 bases, there was a span of 18 bases. Sequenced by immunoSEQ multiplex PCR; TCRdb stores in-frame clones only, minus some. This sample has under 400,000 clones, with 90% found just once. The chain links TRBV4-2 to TRBJ1-1, with D unresolved. This TCR was recovered from a man younger than 35 with active or convalescent COVID-19. Sequenced input: peripheral blood. CDR3 protein: CASGAGPSSTEAFF. The CDR3, as DNA: TGTGCCAGCGGCGCCGGCCCATCTAGTACTGAAGCTTTCTTT.